This T cell receptor (beta chain) was retrieved from a study of T cell responses to AZD1222 COVID-19 vaccine. Libraries were prepared by immunoSEQ multiplex PCR; TCRdb keeps only in-frame clonotypes and omits some of them. The table lists 90,000 to 150,000 clones, 70% to 90% of them singletons. Per germline, CDR1 SEHNR and CDR2 FQNEAQ (reference sequence). The CDR3 covers 17 residues. Trimming shortened V by 0 bases and J by 2 bases, and 16 bases separated the two germline ends. The receptor was derived from an adult in good health. The V and J genes are TRBV7-9 and TRBJ1-2; no clear D gene. The sequences come from peripheral blood, collected on day 0 of AZD1222 vaccination. The CDR3: CASSLAFARALNYGYTF. CDR3 DNA: TGTGCCAGCAGCTTAGCGTTCGCGAGGGCTCTGAACTATGGCTACACCTTC.